This passage covers 5 T cell receptor beta chains from one sample sequenced in a study of graft-versus-host responses after intestinal transplantation. The method was immunoSEQ multiplex PCR; TCRdb's version includes in-frame clones alone and lacks a portion of them. The table lists around 13,000 clones, around 38% of them singletons. Sequenced here: alloreactive CD4+ T cells from a mixed lymphocyte reaction culture, sampled before intestinal transplant. The subset here: CFSE-low proliferating T cells sorted from roughly 6-day pre-transplant mixed lymphocyte reaction (GvH or HvG direction). These receptors were taken from a human patient who received an intestinal transplant.

This clone was seen only a few times. CDR3 amino acids: CASSHGQGRNEQFF. DNA for the CDR3: TGTGCCAGCAGCCATGGACAGGGTCGGAATGAGCAGTTCTTC. The chain couples TRBV11-2 to TRBJ2-1; TRBD1 matches at 8 bases. This CDR3 comprises 14 residues. Trimming removed 5 bases from V and 7 bases from J; junction bases left unmatched: 7. CDR1 is SGHAT and CDR2 is FQNNGV in the germline V gene.

This sequence joins TRBV7-8 and TRBJ2-7, with D possibly matching TRBD1 (6 bases). The CDR3 length is 17 residues. Germline V CDR1 and CDR2: SGHVS, FQNEAQ. Trimming took off 1 base at V and 6 bases at J, with 22 bases between the two ends. The CDR3 region has the DNA TGTGCCAGCAGCTTAGGGTTATATCGGGACATTCGAGCCGAGCAGTACTTC. Amino acid sequence: CASSLGLYRDIRAEQYF.

V gene TRBV5-1 combines with J gene TRBJ2-7, with D possibly TRBD2 on 5 matching bases. Trimming removed 1 base from V and 3 bases from J, with 11 bases in between. CDR3 length equals 14 residues. Germline assignment: CDR1 SGHRS and CDR2 YFSETQ. The CDR3 here is CASSLFPSNYEQYF. The CDR3 DNA reads as TGCGCCAGCAGCTTGTTTCCTAGCAACTACGAGCAGTACTTC.

V is TRBV6-6 and J is TRBJ2-7, with 9 bases fitting TRBD1. V gave up 5 bases and J gave up 2 bases; unmatched junction bases: 7. Germline V gives CDR1 MNHNY, CDR2 SVGAGI (reference sequence). The CDR3 is made up of 15 amino acids. The CDR3 DNA follows: TGTGCCAGCAGTCTAACAGGGGGCTATACCTACGAGCAGTACTTC. As protein: CASSLTGGYTYEQYF.

The rearrangement uses TRBV5-1 and TRBJ1-6; D remains unclear. Germline V gives CDR1 SGHRS, CDR2 YFSETQ. This CDR3 has 13 amino acids. V lost 0 bases and J lost 8, with 6 bases in between. The CDR3 region is CASSLGVDSPLHF. CDR3 DNA sequence: TGCGCCAGCAGCTTGGGCGTAGATTCACCCCTCCACTTT.